Shown below are 14 T cell receptor beta chains from a single sample sequenced in a study of cytomegalovirus exposure and HLA in healthy donors. This table comes from immunoSEQ multiplex PCR, and its TCRdb copy is limited to in-frame clones, with some not included. The sample has 140,000 or so clones, approximately 90% seen once; the top ten hold roughly 0.7%. Sequencing was carried out using PBMCs. These receptors came from a man in his late teens or twenties in good health and CMV-seronegative.

The rearrangement links TRBV6-5 to TRBJ2-1, with D maybe TRBD2 (6 bases). This CDR3 is built from 15 residues. With 4 bases removed from V and 6 bases from J, the gap between germline ends came to 16 bases. Germline CDR1 MNHEY, CDR2 SVGAGI. The CDR3 loop is CASSSWREGSNEQFF. CDR3 DNA: TGTGCCAGCAGTTCGTGGCGGGAAGGGTCCAATGAGCAGTTCTTC.

The genes are TRBV15 and TRBJ2-7, with D possibly being TRBD2 (7 bases). Trimming took 0 bases from V and 2 from J, leaving 11 bases between them. From germline, CDR1 is LNHNV and CDR2 YYDKDF (reference sequence). There are 15 residues in the CDR3. CDR3 amino acids: CATSRDGRGPYEQYF. In nucleotides, the CDR3 is TGTGCCACCAGCAGAGATGGGCGGGGGCCCTACGAGCAGTACTTC.

The J gene is TRBJ2-5, the V gene TRBV11-3; the match to TRBD2 covers 11 bases. Germline loops: CDR1 SGHNT, CDR2 YENEEA. The ends lost 4 bases at V and 3 bases at J; junction bases unmatched: 13. The CDR3 sequence is 18 residues long. This chain's CDR3 is CASSSLAGTSGPKETQYF. The CDR3 region has the DNA TGTGCCAGCAGCTCCTTAGCCGGGACTAGCGGCCCCAAAGAGACCCAGTACTTC.

This chain links TRBV5-1 with TRBJ1-2; D uncertain. CDR1 SGHRS and CDR2 YFSETQ come from the germline V gene. V lost 4 bases and J 4 bases, leaving 17 bases between the germline ends. The CDR3 spans 15 residues. The CDR3 bases are TGCGCCAGCAGCGCTCCCGAGGAGGGTCGCTATGGCTACACCTTC. The encoded protein is CASSAPEEGRYGYTF. The whole variable domain, remainder taken from reference TRBV5-1 and TRBJ1-2, is KAGVTQTPRYLIKTRGQQVTLSCSPISGHRSVSWYQQTPGQGLQFLFEYFSETQRNKGNFPGRFSGRQFSNSRSEMNVSTLELGDSALYLCASSAPEEGRYGYTFGSGTRLTVV.

The gene calls are TRBV9 and TRBJ1-2; TRBD1 agrees at 7 bases. Germline CDR1 SGDLS, CDR2 YYNGEE. The CDR3 loop spans 14 amino acids. The junction had 2 bases not matched to a gene; V was cut back by 0 bases and J by 3 bases. CDR3 sequence reads: CASSVGDSHYGYTF. The CDR3 DNA is TGTGCCAGCAGCGTAGGGGACAGTCACTATGGCTACACCTTC.

V usage is TRBV29-1 and J usage is TRBJ2-5; TRBD2 aligns across 15 bases. This CDR3 comprises 17 residues. Trimming cost V 3 bases and J 1 base; bases outside gene matches: 6. Germline CDR1 is SQVTM and CDR2 is ANQGSEA. For the CDR3, the DNA is TGCAGCGTTGATGGACTAGCGGGAGGGGGGGTCCAAGAGACCCAGTACTTC. Protein: CSVDGLAGGGVQETQYF.

This clone was counted between two and nine times. The J gene is TRBJ2-7, the V gene TRBV19, with 7 bases matching TRBD1. The CDR3 extends over 13 amino acids. Per germline, CDR1 LNHDA and CDR2 SQIVND (reference sequence). V shed 3 bases, J shed 1 base, and the junction held 0 bases outside the gene matches. In DNA form, the CDR3 reads TGTGCCAGTAGTATGGGACAGTCCTACGAGCAGTACTTC. The encoded protein is CASSMGQSYEQYF.

The chain links TRBV27 to TRBJ1-5; 8 bases are shared with TRBD1. Germline CDR1 and CDR2: MNHEY and SMNVEV (reference sequence). J lost 6 bases, V lost 3 bases, and 4 bases had no gene match. The CDR3 is made up of 14 amino acids. The CDR3 sequence: CASSFSGGSQPQHF. The DNA of the CDR3 is TGTGCCAGCAGTTTCTCAGGGGGCAGTCAGCCCCAGCATTTT.

This clone was seen a handful of times. The chain is built from TRBV6-6 and TRBJ2-1; 10 bases agree with TRBD1. Germline V CDR1 and CDR2: MNHNY, SVGAGI (reference sequence). The ends lost 5 bases at V and 4 bases at J; junction bases unmatched: 5. This CDR3 has 15 amino acids. The DNA for the CDR3 is TGTGCCAGCAGTACCGGGACAGGGGATTACAATGAGCAGTTCTTC. Translated: CASSTGTGDYNEQFF.

The rearrangement uses TRBV19 and TRBJ2-5; 13 nucleotides agree with TRBD2. The CDR3 sequence is 16 residues long. Germline values: CDR1 LNHDA, CDR2 SQIVND (reference sequence). The V and J ends lost 5 bases and 3 bases, in that order; junction bases with no gene match: 6. The CDR3 spells CASSPGLAGEKETQYF. DNA for the CDR3: TGTGCCAGTAGTCCCGGACTAGCGGGGGAAAAAGAGACCCAGTACTTC.

The CDR3 loop reads CASSYSEGWGYEQYF. The CDR3 DNA follows: TGTGCCAGCAGTTACTCCGAGGGTTGGGGCTACGAGCAGTACTTC. V usage is TRBV6-5 and J usage is TRBJ2-7; D is possibly TRBD2 (5 bases). Trimming took 0 bases from V and 3 from J, leaving 12 bases between them. The CDR3 contains 15 residues. Per the germline V gene, CDR1 is MNHEY and CDR2 is SVGAGI.

This clone is a singleton in its sample. The chain combines TRBV2 with TRBJ1-2, with D possibly TRBD1 on 5 matching bases. The V gene lost 2 bases and the J gene lost 3 bases, with 10 bases spanning the gap. The length of the CDR3 is 14 residues. Germline CDR1 reads SNHLY; CDR2 reads FYNNEI. The CDR3 is CASSEQGGDYGYTF. The CDR3 coding sequence is TGTGCCAGCAGTGAACAGGGAGGGGACTATGGCTACACCTTC.

V gene TRBV15 combines with J gene TRBJ1-5; 9 bases map to TRBD1. The germline gives CDR1 LNHNV, CDR2 YYDKDF (reference sequence). The V segment lost 2 bases and the J segment 6 bases; nucleotides outside the gene matches: 5. The CDR3 contains 15 residues. In nucleotides, the CDR3 is TGTGCCACCAGCAGAACAACAGGGGGCGGTCAGCCCCAGCATTTT. Encoded protein: CATSRTTGGGQPQHF.

The chain combines TRBV9 with TRBJ1-1; D is possibly TRBD1 (5 bases). The germline V gene encodes CDR1 SGDLS and CDR2 YYNGEE. The CDR3 has 13 amino acids. V dropped 3 bases and J dropped 1 base, with 7 bases sitting between them. The CDR3 is CASSGQGNTEAFF. In DNA, the CDR3 is TGTGCCAGCAGCGGGCAGGGGAACACTGAAGCTTTCTTT. Full variable domain (outside the CDR3, taken from reference TRBV9 and TRBJ1-1): DSGVTQTPKHLITATGQRVTLRCSPRSGDLSVYWYQQSLDQGLQFLIQYYNGEERAKGNILERFSAQQFPDLHSELNLSSLELGDSALYFCASSGQGNTEAFFGQGTRLTVV.